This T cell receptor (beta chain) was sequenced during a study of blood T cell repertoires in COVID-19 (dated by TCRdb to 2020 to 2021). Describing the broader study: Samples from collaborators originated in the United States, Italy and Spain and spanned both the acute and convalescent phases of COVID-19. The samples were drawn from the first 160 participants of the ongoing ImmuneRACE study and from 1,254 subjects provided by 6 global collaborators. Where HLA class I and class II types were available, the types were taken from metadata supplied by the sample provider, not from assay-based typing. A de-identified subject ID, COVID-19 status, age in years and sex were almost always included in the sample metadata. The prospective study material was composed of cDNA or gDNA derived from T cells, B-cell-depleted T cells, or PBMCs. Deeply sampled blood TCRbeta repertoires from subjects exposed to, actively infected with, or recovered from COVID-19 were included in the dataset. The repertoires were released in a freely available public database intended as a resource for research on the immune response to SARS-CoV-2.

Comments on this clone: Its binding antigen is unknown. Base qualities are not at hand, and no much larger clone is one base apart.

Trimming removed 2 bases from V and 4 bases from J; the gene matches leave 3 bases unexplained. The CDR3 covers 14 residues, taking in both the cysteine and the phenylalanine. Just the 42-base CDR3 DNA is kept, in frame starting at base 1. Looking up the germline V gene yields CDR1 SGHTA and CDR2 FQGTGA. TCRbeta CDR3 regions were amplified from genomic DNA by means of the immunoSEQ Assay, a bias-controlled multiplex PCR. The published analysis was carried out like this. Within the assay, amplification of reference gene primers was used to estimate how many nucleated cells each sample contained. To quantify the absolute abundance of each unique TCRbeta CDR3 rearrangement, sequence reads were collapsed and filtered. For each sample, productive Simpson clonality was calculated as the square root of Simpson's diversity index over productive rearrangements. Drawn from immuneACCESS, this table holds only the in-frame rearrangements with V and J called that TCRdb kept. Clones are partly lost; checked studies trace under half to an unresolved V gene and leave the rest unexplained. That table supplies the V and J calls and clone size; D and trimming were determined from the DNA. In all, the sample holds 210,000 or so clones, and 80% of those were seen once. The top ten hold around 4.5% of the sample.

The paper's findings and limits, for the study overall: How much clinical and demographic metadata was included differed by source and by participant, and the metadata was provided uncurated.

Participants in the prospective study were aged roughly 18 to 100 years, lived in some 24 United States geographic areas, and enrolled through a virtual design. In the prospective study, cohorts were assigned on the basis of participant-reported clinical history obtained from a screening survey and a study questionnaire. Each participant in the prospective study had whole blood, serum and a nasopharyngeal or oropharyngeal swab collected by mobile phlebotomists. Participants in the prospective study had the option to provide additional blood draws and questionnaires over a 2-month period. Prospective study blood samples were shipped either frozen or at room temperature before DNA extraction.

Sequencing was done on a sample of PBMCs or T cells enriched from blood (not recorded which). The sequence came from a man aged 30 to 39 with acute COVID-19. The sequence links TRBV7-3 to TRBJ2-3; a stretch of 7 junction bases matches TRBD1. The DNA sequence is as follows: TGTGCCAGCAGCTTAGAGGGGGCCGCAGATACGCAGTATTTT. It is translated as CASSLEGAADTQYF.